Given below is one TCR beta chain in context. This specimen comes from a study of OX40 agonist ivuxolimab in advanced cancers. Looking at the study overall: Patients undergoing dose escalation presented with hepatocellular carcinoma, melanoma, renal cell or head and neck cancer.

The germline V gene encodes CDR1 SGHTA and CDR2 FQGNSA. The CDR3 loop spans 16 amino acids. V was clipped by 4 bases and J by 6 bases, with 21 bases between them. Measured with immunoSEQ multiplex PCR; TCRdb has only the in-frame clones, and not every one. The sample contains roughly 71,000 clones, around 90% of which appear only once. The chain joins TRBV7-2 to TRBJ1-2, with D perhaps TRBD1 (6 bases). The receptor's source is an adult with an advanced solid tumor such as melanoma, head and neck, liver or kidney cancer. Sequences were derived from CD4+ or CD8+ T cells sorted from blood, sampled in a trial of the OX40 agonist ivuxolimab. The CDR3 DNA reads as TGTGCCAGCAGCTCGGCAATAGGTGAAGGGGGAAATGGCTACACCTTC. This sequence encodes CASSSAIGEGGNGYTF.